The 29 T cell receptor beta chains given below trace back to one sample, sequenced in a study of beta chain features in type 1 diabetes. Investigators reverse transcribed all isolated RNA, so they sequenced expressed TCRB transcripts. Sequencing used immunoSEQ multiplex PCR; TCRdb keeps in-frame clones, though not all of them. The sample lists approximately 38,000 clones, around 49% occurring once. The sequenced sample was central memory CD4+ T cells from blood. These receptor sequences come from a young woman in good health.

A single count supports this clone. This chain connects TRBV29-1 to TRBJ1-4; D unresolved. Germline CDR1 SQVTM, CDR2 ANQGSEA. With 0 bases removed from V and 8 bases from J, the gap between germline ends came to 10 bases. The CDR3 runs to 13 residues. CDR3 sequence: CSVEEGATEKLFF. CDR3 coding DNA: TGCAGCGTTGAAGAGGGAGCGACGGAAAAACTGTTTTTT.

The chain is built from TRBV19 and TRBJ1-2; 7 positions agree with TRBD1. CDR1 is LNHDA and CDR2 is SQIVND in the germline V gene (reference sequence). The length of the CDR3 is 15 residues. The V gene end was trimmed by 4 bases and the J gene end by 2 bases; junction bases not matched to a gene: 7. The CDR3 sequence: CASSTHRGENYGYTF. DNA of the CDR3: TGTGCCAGTAGTACTCACAGGGGCGAAAACTATGGCTACACCTTC. Full variable domain (outside the CDR3, taken from reference TRBV19 and TRBJ1-2): DGGITQSPKYLFRKEGQNVTLSCEQNLNHDAMYWYRQDPGQGLRLIYYSQIVNDFQKGDIAEGYSVSREKKESFPLTVTSAQKNPTAFYLCASSTHRGENYGYTFGSGTRLTVV.

This clone is a singleton in its sample. The chain links TRBV6-5 to TRBJ1-6; possibly TRBD1 for D (6 bases). The germline CDR1 and CDR2 sequences are MNHEY and SVGAGI. Between the trimmed V and J ends, which lost 5 bases and 5 bases, there was a span of 13 bases. The CDR3 has 15 amino acids. In DNA, the CDR3 is TGTGCCAGCAGTAGCACAGGGACCGATAATTCACCCCTCCACTTT. Translating gives CASSSTGTDNSPLHF.

The J gene is TRBJ1-4, the V gene TRBV5-1; no firm D call. The CDR3 is 15 residues long. V was cut by 1 base and J by 5 bases, with 12 bases left in between. The germline V gene encodes CDR1 SGHRS and CDR2 YFSETQ. In DNA, the CDR3 is TGCGCCAGCAGCTTGTGGGCGTCAGCCAATGAAAAACTGTTTTTT. This translates into CASSLWASANEKLFF.

This clone was seen a handful of times. This rearrangement joins TRBV23-1 to TRBJ2-1; 12 bases line up with TRBD1. TRBV23-1 is designated an ORF whose function remains uncertain. The CDR3 loop spans 16 amino acids. Trimming removed 3 bases from V and 7 bases from J; junction bases left unmatched: 7. The CDR3 region is CASSQSGTGGKNEQFF. The DNA of the CDR3 is TGCGCCAGCAGTCAGTCCGGGACAGGGGGCAAAAATGAGCAGTTCTTC.

This clone was seen more than once but under ten times. V is TRBV9 and J is TRBJ1-4; no clear D. The germline gives CDR1 SGDLS, CDR2 YYNGEE. V lost 3 bases to trimming and J lost 5 bases, with 14 bases between them. The CDR3 runs to 15 residues. In DNA form, the CDR3 reads TGTGCCAGCAGCGGCGGTACGTTAGGAAATGAAAAACTGTTTTTT. As protein: CASSGGTLGNEKLFF.

The chain carries TRBV28 and TRBJ2-7; TRBD1 matches 8 bases. V gave up 5 bases and J gave up 7 bases; unmatched junction bases: 4. The germline gives CDR1 MDHEN, CDR2 SYDVKM. The CDR3 covers 12 residues. CDR3 sequence: CASSRDRWEQYF. DNA for the CDR3: TGTGCCAGCAGTCGGGACAGGTGGGAGCAGTACTTC.

V and J are TRBV7-9 and TRBJ2-4, with a tentative D call TRBD1 (6 bases). This CDR3 has 15 residues. Germline values: CDR1 SEHNR, CDR2 FQNEAQ (reference sequence). Between the trimmed V and J ends, which lost 1 base and 0 bases, there was a span of 7 bases. The CDR3 reads CASSLVGGAKNIQYF. The CDR3 coding sequence is TGTGCCAGCAGCTTAGTAGGGGGAGCCAAAAACATTCAGTACTTC.

CDR3 amino acids: CASRSQGRGTEAFF. The DNA of the CDR3 is TGTGCCAGTAGGTCCCAAGGGAGAGGGACTGAAGCTTTCTTT. The V gene is TRBV19, the J gene TRBJ1-1; D is unresolved. The V end lost 6 bases, the J end lost 5 bases, and 16 bases lay between the germline ends. The CDR3 sequence is 14 residues long. CDR1 LNHDA and CDR2 SQIVND come from the germline V gene (reference sequence).

The rearrangement links TRBV30 to TRBJ2-1, with 7 bases lining up with TRBD1. V dropped 2 bases and J dropped 6; count of bases not matched to a gene: 7. Germline V gene sequence: CDR1 GTSNPN, CDR2 SVGIG (reference sequence). This CDR3 spans 14 amino acids. The CDR3: CAWSLPGGVNEQFF. CDR3 DNA sequence: TGTGCCTGGAGTCTCCCAGGGGGTGTCAATGAGCAGTTCTTC.

This clone was seen once. This chain connects TRBV7-2 to TRBJ2-7; TRBD2 matches 7 bases. CDR1 SGHTA and CDR2 FQGNSA come from the germline V gene. The CDR3 is made up of 14 amino acids. V gave up 5 bases and J gave up 4 bases; unmatched junction bases: 8. CDR3 DNA sequence: TGTGCCAGCAGCCAAGGGCGGGAGAGGTACGAGCAGTACTTC. It is translated as CASSQGRERYEQYF. Filled out from reference TRBV7-2 and TRBJ2-7, the complete variable domain reads GAGVSQSPSNKVTEKGKDVELRCDPISGHTALYWYRQSLGQGLEFLIYFQGNSAPDKSGLPSDRFSAERTGGSVSTLTIQRTQQEDSAVYLCASSQGRERYEQYFGPGTRLTVT.

The chain uses TRBV13 and TRBJ1-1, with D unclear. Trimming pared 10 bases from V and 6 bases from J, leaving 12 bases between. Germline V lookup: CDR1 PRHDT, CDR2 FYEKMQ (reference sequence). This CDR3 has 11 amino acids. CDR3 in DNA: TGTGCCACCAGGTGGCTAGCTGAAGCTTTCTTT. Protein product: CATRWLAEAFF.

V gene TRBV5-1 combines with J gene TRBJ2-2, with D possibly being TRBD2 (5 bases). There are 15 residues in the CDR3. Germline lookup yields CDR1 SGHRS and CDR2 YFSETQ. V lost 1 base and J 7 bases, leaving 14 bases between the germline ends. The CDR3 reads CASSLLTGGVGELFF. The CDR3 region has the DNA TGCGCCAGCAGCTTGCTAACTGGAGGAGTCGGGGAGCTGTTTTTT.

This chain links TRBV5-4 with TRBJ2-1, with a possible D match to TRBD1 (5 bases). V was cut by 3 bases and J by 3 bases, with 16 bases left in between. Per germline, CDR1 SGHNT and CDR2 YYREEE (reference sequence). This CDR3 contains 16 residues. The CDR3 region has the DNA TGTGCCAGCAGCTGGGGCGGCGAGGTATACTACAATGAGCAGTTCTTC. Residues: CASSWGGEVYYNEQFF.

This clone was detected once. V usage is TRBV2 and J usage is TRBJ1-2; a possible D gene is TRBD1 (6 bases). Looked up from germline, CDR1 is SNHLY and CDR2 is FYNNEI. The ends were cut back, 4 bases at V and 6 bases at J, with 15 bases in the middle. The CDR3 consists of 14 residues. The CDR3, as DNA: TGTGCCAGCAGTGCTTACAACAGGGAGAATGGCTACACCTTC. Its translation: CASSAYNRENGYTF.

The rearrangement joins TRBV4-1 to TRBJ2-7, with 12 nucleotides matching TRBD1. V was pared by 4 bases and J by 6 bases, with 7 bases of the junction left unmatched. CDR1 is MGHRA and CDR2 is YSYEKL in the germline V gene. This CDR3 region has 15 residues. The CDR3 nucleotides read TGCGCCAGCAGCCTGGGACAGGGGGCGCATCTCGAGCAGTACTTC. It translates to CASSLGQGAHLEQYF.

The V gene is TRBV19, the J gene TRBJ2-7; 12 positions agree with TRBD2. Unmatched junction bases numbered 5, after V lost 5 bases and J lost 3 bases. Germline values: CDR1 LNHDA, CDR2 SQIVND (reference sequence). The CDR3 extends over 15 amino acids. CDR3 region: CASSSTSGRRYEQYF. CDR3 DNA sequence: TGTGCCAGTAGTTCAACTAGCGGGAGGCGCTACGAGCAGTACTTC.

This clone has only a few counts. This rearrangement joins TRBV18 to TRBJ1-3; TRBD1 aligns across 11 bases. This CDR3 spans 16 amino acids. CDR1 KGHSH and CDR2 LQKENI come from the germline V gene. V gave up 5 bases and J gave up 0 bases; unmatched junction bases: 3. The CDR3 loop is CASSTGTGGSGNTIYF. CDR3 sequence (DNA): TGTGCCAGCTCAACCGGGACAGGGGGCTCTGGAAACACCATATATTTT.

The gene calls are TRBV10-3 and TRBJ2-2, with 12 bases matching TRBD2. This CDR3 comprises 18 residues. With V trimmed by 2 bases and J by 4 bases, 8 bases remained unmatched. Looked up from germline, CDR1 is ENHRY and CDR2 is SYGVKD. CDR3 protein: CAISERGLAGGGTGELFF. As DNA, the CDR3 is TGTGCCATCAGTGAGCGGGGACTAGCGGGTGGTGGCACCGGGGAGCTGTTTTTT.

The CDR3, as DNA: TGTGCCAGCAGCTTATCGGGACTACCCTCCTACGAGCAGTACTTC. This codes for CASSLSGLPSYEQYF. The V and J genes are TRBV7-2 and TRBJ2-5; 7 nucleotides agree with TRBD2. The DNA end favors TRBJ2-7, so the J call may be wrong. From germline, CDR1 is SGHTA and CDR2 FQGNSA. The CDR3 runs to 15 residues.

The CDR3 region is CASSLVASGRETQYF. In DNA, the CDR3 is TGTGCCAGCAGCTTGGTGGCTAGCGGGAGGGAGACCCAGTACTTC. V usage is TRBV5-6 and J usage is TRBJ2-5, with 11 positions matching TRBD2. The CDR3 is 15 residues long. The germline V gene has CDR1 SGHDT and CDR2 YYEEEE. Unmatched junction bases numbered 3, after V lost 0 bases and J lost 5 bases. The full variable domain, completed using reference TRBV5-6 and TRBJ2-5, is DAGVTQSPTHLIKTRGQQVTLRCSPKSGHDTVSWYQQALGQGPQFIFQYYEEEERQRGNFPDRFSGHQFPNYSSELNVNALLLGDSALYLCASSLVASGRETQYFGPGTRLLVL.

This chain joins TRBV2 and TRBJ2-6, with D hard to call. The CDR3 contains 14 residues. Between the trimmed V and J ends, which lost 5 bases and 1 base, there was a span of 6 bases. The V gene's germline CDR1 is SNHLY and CDR2 FYNNEI. Written as DNA, the CDR3 is TGTGCCAGCAGTCCGACATCTGGGGCCAACGTCCTGACTTTC. Residues: CASSPTSGANVLTF.

DNA for the CDR3: TGCAGTGCGCCGACAGGCGCTGGCTACACCTTC. Its translation: CSAPTGAGYTF. J is TRBJ1-2 and V is TRBV20-1, with D perhaps TRBD1 (6 bases). The germline V and J ends were trimmed by 6 bases and 7 bases, with 12 bases remaining between them. The CDR3 sequence is 11 residues long. In germline, CDR1 is DFQATT, CDR2 SNEGSKA (reference sequence).

V is TRBV2 and J is TRBJ2-7; 8 nucleotides agree with TRBD2. CDR3 length equals 13 residues. The germline gives CDR1 SNHLY, CDR2 FYNNEI. Trimming took 6 bases from V and 1 from J; bases not matched to a gene: 2. The CDR3 nucleotides read TGTGCCAGCAGCGGCGGGGGGTCCTACGAGCAGTACTTC. It encodes CASSGGGSYEQYF.

This clone was recorded a few times. V usage is TRBV2 and J usage is TRBJ1-1; tentative D call: TRBD1 (6 bases). CDR1 is SNHLY and CDR2 is FYNNEI in the germline V gene. The CDR3 length is 15 residues. Trimming left V 0 bases short and J 11 bases short, with 19 bases between. The CDR3 sequence is CASSEALRAGVAAFF. CDR3 in DNA: TGTGCCAGCAGTGAAGCGCTTCGTGCAGGGGTAGCGGCTTTCTTT. Full variable domain (remainder filled in from reference TRBV2 and TRBJ1-1): EPEVTQTPSHQVTQMGQEVILRCVPISNHLYFYWYRQILGQKVEFLVSFYNNEISEKSEIFDDQFSVERPDGSNFTLKIRSTKLEDSAMYFCASSEALRAGVAAFFGQGTRLTVV.

The genes are TRBV29-1 and TRBJ2-5; maybe TRBD1 (6 bases). The CDR3 is made up of 12 amino acids. CDR1 SQVTM and CDR2 ANQGSEA come from the germline V gene. V was trimmed by 8 bases and J by 4 bases, leaving 14 bases between them. Here the CDR3 DNA reads TGCAGCTCCTACCAGGGGAGAGAGACCCAGTACTTC. It encodes CSSYQGRETQYF.

This clone was picked up a small number of times. V is TRBV27 and J is TRBJ1-1; the D gene is possibly TRBD1 (5 bases). Trimming removed 3 bases at V and 3 bases at J, with 17 bases between. Germline V gives CDR1 MNHEY, CDR2 SMNVEV (reference sequence). The CDR3 spans 16 residues. The CDR3 is CASSFRLGDGDTEAFF. Written as DNA, the CDR3 is TGTGCCAGCAGTTTTAGGTTAGGGGATGGGGACACTGAAGCTTTCTTT.

This chain links TRBV30 with TRBJ1-4; TRBD1 matches 9 bases. The CDR3 extends over 13 amino acids. The germline V gene encodes CDR1 GTSNPN and CDR2 SVGIG (reference sequence). V lost 5 bases to trimming and J lost 7 bases; unmatched junction nucleotides: 5. Here the CDR3 reads CAWSGTGTEKLFF. CDR3 DNA: TGTGCCTGGTCCGGGACAGGGACTGAAAAACTGTTTTTT.

A word on this clone: This sample also contains other DNA sequences that code for the same CDR3. The chain couples TRBV27 to TRBJ1-5; weak D call: TRBD1 (5 bases). The CDR3 is 14 residues long. Deletions cut 3 bases from V and 2 bases from J, with 8 bases between. Germline CDR1 is MNHEY and CDR2 is SMNVEV (reference sequence). CDR3 region: CASSLGQGNQPQHF. The CDR3 DNA follows: TGTGCCAGCAGTTTGGGGCAGGGCAATCAGCCCCAGCATTTT.